This T cell receptor beta chain was sequenced in a study of cytomegalovirus exposure and HLA in healthy donors. The study, taken as a whole, reports: The tendency of first-cohort TCR clusters to co-occur in the roughly 120 validation repertoires was the finding of a later analysis.

For this clone: Its antigen is not known.

Germline lookup yields CDR1 MNHEY and CDR2 SMNVEV (reference sequence). With 3 bases removed from V and 4 bases from J, the gap between germline ends came to 30 bases. The CDR3 has 20 amino acids. Repertoires were generated with immunoSEQ multiplex PCR, while TCRdb's copy carries only in-frame clones and drops some. The table lists 90,000 to 110,000 clones, more than 70% of them singletons. V is TRBV27 and J is TRBJ1-2, with D hard to call. This clonotype was obtained from a woman aged 18-29 years in good health and CMV-seronegative. The sequenced sample was PBMCs. CDR3 region: CASSLIPPGQGSRRAYGYTF. CDR3 nucleotides: TGTGCCAGCAGTTTGATTCCCCCGGGCCAAGGTTCTAGGAGGGCCTATGGCTACACCTTC.